This TCR beta chain came from a study of blood T cell repertoires in COVID-19. Study-level background: Whether acute or convalescent, the COVID-19 samples came from the United States, Italy and Spain.

Using immunoSEQ multiplex PCR, the repertoire was profiled, and TCRdb retains in-frame clones only, with some absent. The sample contains a few hundred thousand clones, over 75% of which appear only once. Germline-derived CDR1 and CDR2 are KGHDR and SFDVKD. This CDR3 has 17 residues. V lost 3 bases, J lost 1 base, and 15 bases lay in between. The sequence came from a man between 35 and 55 years old with active or convalescent COVID-19. Sample: peripheral blood. The chain has TRBV24-1 and TRBJ1-5; D remains ambiguous. The CDR3 sequence is CATSDRPAGLSNQPQHF. The CDR3 DNA reads TGTGCCACCAGTGATCGTCCCGCGGGGTTGAGCAATCAGCCCCAGCATTTT.